The T cell receptor beta chain under discussion was sequenced for a study of blood T cells in healthy people across ages. A J-beta primer mix and a sample-barcoded 5' primer were used in a second PCR of about 7 to 11 cycles. From the 5' RACE reads, TCRdb called clonotypes with MiXCR, one entry per CDR3 protein. The sample carries around 870,000 distinct CDR3 sequences, 25% to 35% recorded once. PBMCs, at least 7 million per sample, were isolated. Sequenced input: blood. The TCR comes from an elderly woman in good health.

DNA of the CDR3: TGTGCCACCAAGGGACTAGCGGGAGTGAACGAGCAGTACTTC. Encoded protein: CATKGLAGVNEQYF. The V gene is TRBV10-3, the J gene TRBJ2-7, with 14 bases that match TRBD2. CDR3 size: 14 residues. CDR1 and CDR2 from the germline V gene are ENHRY and SYGVKD. V trimming: 10 bases; J trimming: 5 bases; junction bases outside the gene matches: 7.